This T cell receptor (beta chain) was sequenced in a study of OX40 agonist ivuxolimab in advanced cancers. Overall study: Each patient was given ivuxolimab into a vein every 2 weeks, at 0.01 to 10 mg/kg.

Regarding the study as a whole: Clonal expansion by week 6 occurred in CD4+ and CD8+ blood T cells (at 0.1 to 3.0 mg/kg). The study did not work out the antigen specificity of the expanded peripheral T cells. Averaged across samples, CD8+ T cells carried more expanded clones than CD4+ did.

This clone occurred a few times. Its antigen is unidentified. V lost 6 bases to trimming and J lost 1 base, with 6 bases between them. The CDR3 length is 12 residues. Germline CDR1 reads SGHTA; CDR2 reads FQGNSA. Assay: immunoSEQ multiplex PCR; the TCRdb copy retains only in-frame clones and omits some. The data show fewer than 85,000 clones, 80% seen once. The genes are TRBV7-2 and TRBJ1-1, with D uncertain. The clonotype comes from an adult with an advanced solid tumor such as melanoma, head and neck, liver or kidney cancer. Sequenced here: CD4+ or CD8+ T cells sorted from blood, sampled in a trial of the OX40 agonist ivuxolimab. CDR3 DNA sequence: TGTGCCAGCAGGGGGTGGAACACTGAAGCTTTCTTT. Translated, it gives CASRGWNTEAFF.